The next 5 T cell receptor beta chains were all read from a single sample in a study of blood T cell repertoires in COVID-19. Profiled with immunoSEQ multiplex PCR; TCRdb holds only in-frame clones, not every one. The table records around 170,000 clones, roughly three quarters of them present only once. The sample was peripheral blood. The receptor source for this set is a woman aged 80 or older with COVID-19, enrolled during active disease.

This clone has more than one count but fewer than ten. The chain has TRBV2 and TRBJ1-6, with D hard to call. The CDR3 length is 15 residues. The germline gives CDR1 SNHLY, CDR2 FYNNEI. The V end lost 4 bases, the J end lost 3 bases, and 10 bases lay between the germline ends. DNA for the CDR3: TGTGCCAGCAGTGGTGGCGGAGTCTATAATTCACCCCTCCACTTT. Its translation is CASSGGGVYNSPLHF.

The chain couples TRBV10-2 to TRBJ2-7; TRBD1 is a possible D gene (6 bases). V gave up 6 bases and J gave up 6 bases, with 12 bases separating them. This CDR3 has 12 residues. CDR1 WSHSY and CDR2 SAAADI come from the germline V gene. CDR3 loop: CASRAPRGEQYF. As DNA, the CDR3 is TGCGCCAGCAGAGCTCCCAGGGGCGAGCAGTACTTC.

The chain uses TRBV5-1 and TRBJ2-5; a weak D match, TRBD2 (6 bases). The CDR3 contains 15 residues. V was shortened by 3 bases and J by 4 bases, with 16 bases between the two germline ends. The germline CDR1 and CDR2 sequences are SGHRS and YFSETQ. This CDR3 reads CASSWGLDNRETQYF. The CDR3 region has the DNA TGCGCCAGCAGCTGGGGACTTGACAACCGAGAGACCCAGTACTTC.

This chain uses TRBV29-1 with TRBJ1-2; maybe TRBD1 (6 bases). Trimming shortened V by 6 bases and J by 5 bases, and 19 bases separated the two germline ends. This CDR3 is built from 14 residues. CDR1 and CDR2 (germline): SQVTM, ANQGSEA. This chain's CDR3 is CSVRDTGFGYGYTF. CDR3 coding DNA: TGCAGCGTCCGCGATACAGGGTTTGGGTATGGCTACACCTTC.

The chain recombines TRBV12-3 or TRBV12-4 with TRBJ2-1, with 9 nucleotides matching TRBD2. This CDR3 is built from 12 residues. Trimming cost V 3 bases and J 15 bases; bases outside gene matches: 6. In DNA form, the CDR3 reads TGTGCCAGCAGTTTTCTAACTAGCGGGCTGTTCTTC. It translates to CASSFLTSGLFF.